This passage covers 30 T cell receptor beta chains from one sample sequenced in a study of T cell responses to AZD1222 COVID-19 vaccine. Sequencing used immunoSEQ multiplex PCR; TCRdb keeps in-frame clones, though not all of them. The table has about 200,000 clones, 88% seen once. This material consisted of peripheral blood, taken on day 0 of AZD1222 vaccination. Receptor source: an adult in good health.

The CDR3 here is CASSEAFVTGNQPQHF. DNA of the CDR3: TGCGCCAGCAGTGAGGCCTTTGTGACCGGGAATCAGCCCCAGCATTTT. The chain has TRBV10-1 and TRBJ1-5; no clear D. Germline V gives CDR1 WNHNN, CDR2 SYGVQD (reference sequence). V lost 2 bases, J lost 4 bases, and 15 bases lay in between. The CDR3 totals 16 residues.

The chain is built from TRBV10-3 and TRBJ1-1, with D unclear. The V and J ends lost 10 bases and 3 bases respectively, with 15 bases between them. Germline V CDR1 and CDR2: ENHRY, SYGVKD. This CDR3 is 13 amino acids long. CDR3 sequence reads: CATARREDTEAFF. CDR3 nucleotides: TGTGCCACCGCCAGGAGGGAGGACACTGAAGCTTTCTTT.

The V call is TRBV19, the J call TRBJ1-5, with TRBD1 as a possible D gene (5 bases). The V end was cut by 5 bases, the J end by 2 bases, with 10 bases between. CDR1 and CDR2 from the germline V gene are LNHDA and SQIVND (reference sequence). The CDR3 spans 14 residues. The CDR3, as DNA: TGTGCCAGTAGTCCGACAGAACGCAATCAGCCCCAGCATTTT. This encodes CASSPTERNQPQHF.

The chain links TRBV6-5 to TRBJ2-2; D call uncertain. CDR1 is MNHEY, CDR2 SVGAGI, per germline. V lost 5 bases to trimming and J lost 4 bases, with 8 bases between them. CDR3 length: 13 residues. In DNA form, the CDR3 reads TGTGCCAGCAGTCTCATAGCCACCGGGGAGCTGTTTTTT. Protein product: CASSLIATGELFF.

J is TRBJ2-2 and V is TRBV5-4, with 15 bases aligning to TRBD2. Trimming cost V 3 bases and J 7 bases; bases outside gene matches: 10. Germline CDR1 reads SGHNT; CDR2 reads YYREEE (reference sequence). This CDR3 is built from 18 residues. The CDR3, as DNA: TGTGCCAGCAGCTCAAGGACTAGCGGGGGGGCCTTCCGCGGGGAGCTGTTTTTT. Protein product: CASSSRTSGGAFRGELFF.

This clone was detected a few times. CDR3 nucleotides: TGTGCCAGCAGCTTAGAGATGCTCCAAGAGACCCAGTACTTC. Its translation is CASSLEMLQETQYF. The chain links TRBV7-9 to TRBJ2-5; D unresolved. Trimming stripped 1 base from V and 1 base from J, with 7 bases between. The CDR3 covers 14 residues. The germline V gene has CDR1 SEHNR and CDR2 FQNEAQ (reference sequence).

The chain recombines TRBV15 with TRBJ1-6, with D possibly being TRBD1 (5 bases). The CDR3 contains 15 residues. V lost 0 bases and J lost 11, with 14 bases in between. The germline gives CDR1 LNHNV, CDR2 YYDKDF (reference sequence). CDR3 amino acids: CATSREWGIRPPLHF. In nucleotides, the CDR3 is TGTGCCACCAGCAGAGAATGGGGCATTCGCCCACCCCTCCACTTT.

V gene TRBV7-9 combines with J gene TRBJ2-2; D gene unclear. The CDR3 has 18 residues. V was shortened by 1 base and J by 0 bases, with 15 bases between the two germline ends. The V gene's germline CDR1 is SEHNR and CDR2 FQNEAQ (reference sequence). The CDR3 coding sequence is TGTGCCAGCAGCTTAGTTTATAACGACACCTCGAACACCGGGGAGCTGTTTTTT. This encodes CASSLVYNDTSNTGELFF.

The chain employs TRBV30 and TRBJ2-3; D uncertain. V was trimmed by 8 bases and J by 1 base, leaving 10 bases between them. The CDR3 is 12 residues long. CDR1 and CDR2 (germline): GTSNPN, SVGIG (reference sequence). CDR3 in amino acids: CALTRRTDTQYF. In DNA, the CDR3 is TGTGCCCTAACCCGGCGCACAGATACGCAGTATTTT.

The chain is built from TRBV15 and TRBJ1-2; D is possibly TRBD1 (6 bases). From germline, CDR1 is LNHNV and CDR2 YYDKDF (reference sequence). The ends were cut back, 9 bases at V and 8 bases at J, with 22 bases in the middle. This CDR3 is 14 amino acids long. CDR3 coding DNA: TGTGCCACGCCTCGCGGGGGGGGGCTTATAGGCTACACCTTC. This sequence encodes CATPRGGGLIGYTF.

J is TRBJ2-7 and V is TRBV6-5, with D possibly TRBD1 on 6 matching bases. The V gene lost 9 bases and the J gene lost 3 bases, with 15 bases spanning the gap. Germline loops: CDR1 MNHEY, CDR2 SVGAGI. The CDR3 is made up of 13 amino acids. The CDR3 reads CASTRDNNYEQYF. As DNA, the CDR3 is TGTGCCAGTACCCGGGACAATAACTACGAGCAGTACTTC.

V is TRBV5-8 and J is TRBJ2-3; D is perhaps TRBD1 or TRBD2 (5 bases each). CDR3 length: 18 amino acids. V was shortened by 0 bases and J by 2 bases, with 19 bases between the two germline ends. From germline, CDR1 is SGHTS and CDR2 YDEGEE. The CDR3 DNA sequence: TGTGCCAGCAGCTTGGGGGCCGCTGGGCGAGGGGCCACAGATACGCAGTATTTT. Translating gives CASSLGAAGRGATDTQYF.

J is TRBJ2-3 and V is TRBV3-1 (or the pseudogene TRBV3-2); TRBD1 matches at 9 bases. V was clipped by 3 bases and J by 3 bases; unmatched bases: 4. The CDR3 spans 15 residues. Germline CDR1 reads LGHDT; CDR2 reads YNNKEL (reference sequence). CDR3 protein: CASSHGQGSTDTQYF. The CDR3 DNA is TGTGCCAGCAGCCATGGACAGGGGTCGACAGATACGCAGTATTTT.

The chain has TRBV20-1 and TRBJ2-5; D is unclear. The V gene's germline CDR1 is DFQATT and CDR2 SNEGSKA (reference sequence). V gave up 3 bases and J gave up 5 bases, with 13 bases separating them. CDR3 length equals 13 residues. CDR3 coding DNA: TGCAGTGCTAGTAGTGAGGTTCAGGAGACCCAGTACTTC. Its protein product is CSASSEVQETQYF.

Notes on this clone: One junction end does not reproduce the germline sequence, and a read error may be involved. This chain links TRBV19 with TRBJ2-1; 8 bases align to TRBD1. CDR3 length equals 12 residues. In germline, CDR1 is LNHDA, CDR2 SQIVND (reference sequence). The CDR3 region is CASSARQGRWVF. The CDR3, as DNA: TGTGCCAGTAGTGCCCGACAGGGGAGGTGGGTCTTC.

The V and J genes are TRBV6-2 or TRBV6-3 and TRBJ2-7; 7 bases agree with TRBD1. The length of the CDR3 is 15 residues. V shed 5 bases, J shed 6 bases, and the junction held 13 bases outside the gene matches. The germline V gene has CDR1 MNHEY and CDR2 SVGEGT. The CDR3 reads CASSQDSGTAAEQYF. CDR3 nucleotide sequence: TGTGCCAGCAGTCAAGATTCCGGGACAGCCGCCGAGCAGTACTTC.

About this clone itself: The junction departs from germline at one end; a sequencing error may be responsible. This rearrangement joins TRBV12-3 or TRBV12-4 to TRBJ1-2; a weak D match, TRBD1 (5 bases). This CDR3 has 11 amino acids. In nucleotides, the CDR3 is TGTGCCAGCAGCTTCTCGGGACGGACCGCCTTC. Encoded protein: CASSFSGRTAF.

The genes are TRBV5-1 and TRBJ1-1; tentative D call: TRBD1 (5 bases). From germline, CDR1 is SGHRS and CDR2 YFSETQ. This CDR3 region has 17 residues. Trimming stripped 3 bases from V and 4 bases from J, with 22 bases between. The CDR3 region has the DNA TGCGCCAGCAGCTATGGGGCCACCCAGAACGGTGCCACTGAAGCTTTCTTT. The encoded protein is CASSYGATQNGATEAFF.

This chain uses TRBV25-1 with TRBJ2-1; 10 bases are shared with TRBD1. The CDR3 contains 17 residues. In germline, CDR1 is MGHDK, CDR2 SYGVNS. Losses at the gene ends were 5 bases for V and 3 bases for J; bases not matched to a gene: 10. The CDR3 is CASSTGTGDFFYNEQFF. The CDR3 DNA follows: TGTGCCAGCAGTACCGGGACAGGGGACTTCTTCTACAATGAGCAGTTCTTC.

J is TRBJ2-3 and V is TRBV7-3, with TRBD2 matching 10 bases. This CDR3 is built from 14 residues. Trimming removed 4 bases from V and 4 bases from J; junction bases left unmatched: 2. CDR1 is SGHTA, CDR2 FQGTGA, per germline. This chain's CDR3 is CASSSGTSADTQYF. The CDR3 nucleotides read TGTGCCAGCAGCTCCGGGACTAGCGCAGATACGCAGTATTTT.

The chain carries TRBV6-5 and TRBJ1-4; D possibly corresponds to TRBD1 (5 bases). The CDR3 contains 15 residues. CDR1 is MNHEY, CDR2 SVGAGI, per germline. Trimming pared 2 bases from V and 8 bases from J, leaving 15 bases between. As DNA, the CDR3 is TGTGCCAGCAGTTACCGGACAAGGTATGGGGAAAAACTGTTTTTT. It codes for CASSYRTRYGEKLFF.

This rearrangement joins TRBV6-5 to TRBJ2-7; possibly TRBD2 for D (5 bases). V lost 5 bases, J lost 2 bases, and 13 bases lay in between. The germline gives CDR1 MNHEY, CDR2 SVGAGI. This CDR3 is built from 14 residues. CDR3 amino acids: CASSPLEGTYEQYF. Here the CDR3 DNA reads TGTGCCAGCAGTCCCCTTGAGGGTACCTACGAGCAGTACTTC.

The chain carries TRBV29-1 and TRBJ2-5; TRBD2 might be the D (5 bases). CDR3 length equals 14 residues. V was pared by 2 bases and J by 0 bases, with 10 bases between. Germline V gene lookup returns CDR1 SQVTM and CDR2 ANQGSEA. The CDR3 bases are TGCAGCGTTGAAAGGTCGGGATACCAAGAGACCCAGTACTTC. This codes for CSVERSGYQETQYF.

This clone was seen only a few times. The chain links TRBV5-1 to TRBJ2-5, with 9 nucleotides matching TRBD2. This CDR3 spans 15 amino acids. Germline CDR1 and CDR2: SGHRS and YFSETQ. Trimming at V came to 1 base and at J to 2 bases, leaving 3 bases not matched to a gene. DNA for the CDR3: TGCGCCAGCAGCTTGTCGACTAGCGGACAAGAGACCCAGTACTTC. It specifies CASSLSTSGQETQYF.

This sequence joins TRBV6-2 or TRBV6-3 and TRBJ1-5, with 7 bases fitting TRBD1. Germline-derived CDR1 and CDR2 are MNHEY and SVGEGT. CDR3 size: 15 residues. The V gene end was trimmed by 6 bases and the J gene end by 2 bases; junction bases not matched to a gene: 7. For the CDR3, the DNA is TGTGCCAGCAGCTCCGGACAGGAGCGCAATCAGCCCCAGCATTTT. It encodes CASSSGQERNQPQHF.

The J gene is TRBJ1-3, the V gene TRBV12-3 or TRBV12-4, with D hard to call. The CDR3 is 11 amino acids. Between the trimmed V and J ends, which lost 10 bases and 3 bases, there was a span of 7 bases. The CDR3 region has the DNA TGTGCCAACTCTGGTGGAAACACCATATATTTT. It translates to CANSGGNTIYF.

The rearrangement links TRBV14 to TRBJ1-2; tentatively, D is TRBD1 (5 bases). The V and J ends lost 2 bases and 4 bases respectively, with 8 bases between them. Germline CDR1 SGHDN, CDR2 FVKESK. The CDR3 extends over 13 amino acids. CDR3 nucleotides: TGTGCCAGCAGCCAAAGGGACGGCTATGGCTACACCTTC. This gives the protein CASSQRDGYGYTF.

The CDR3 DNA is TGTGCCAGTAGTATAGGACCAGGGGCGGGAACTGAAGCTTTCTTT. Amino acid sequence: CASSIGPGAGTEAFF. The chain employs TRBV19 and TRBJ1-1; D possibly corresponds to TRBD1 (6 bases). The CDR3 loop spans 15 amino acids. Germline V lookup: CDR1 LNHDA, CDR2 SQIVND (reference sequence). V lost 1 base and J 5 bases, leaving 14 bases between the germline ends. The entire variable domain, with the rest obtained from reference TRBV19 and TRBJ1-1, is as follows: DGGITQSPKYLFRKEGQNVTLSCEQNLNHDAMYWYRQDPGQGLRLIYYSQIVNDFQKGDIAEGYSVSREKKESFPLTVTSAQKNPTAFYLCASSIGPGAGTEAFFGQGTRLTVV.

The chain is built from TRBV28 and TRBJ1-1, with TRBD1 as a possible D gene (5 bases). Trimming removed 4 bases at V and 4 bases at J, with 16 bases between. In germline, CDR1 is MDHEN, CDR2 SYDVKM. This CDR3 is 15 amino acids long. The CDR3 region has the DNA TGTGCCAGCAGTTCCCTCGCGGGGCAGAGCACTGAAGCTTTCTTT. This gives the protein CASSSLAGQSTEAFF.

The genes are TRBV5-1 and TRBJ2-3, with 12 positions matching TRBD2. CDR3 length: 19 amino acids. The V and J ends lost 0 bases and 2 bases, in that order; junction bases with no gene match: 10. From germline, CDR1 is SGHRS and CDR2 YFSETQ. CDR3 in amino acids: CASSLAPSSSGGATDTQYF. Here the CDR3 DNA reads TGCGCCAGCAGCTTGGCACCCTCCTCTAGCGGGGGGGCCACAGATACGCAGTATTTT.